A single sample is the source of the 2 T cell receptor beta chains below, sequenced in a study of shared T cell receptors in the human thymus. Sequenced by immunoSEQ multiplex PCR; TCRdb stores in-frame clones only, minus some. The repertoire has approximately 400,000 clones, over 90% of them found once; the top ten carry approximately 0.02%. Source material: thymocytes. The receptors shown here come from a human donor.

V usage is TRBV5-6 and J usage is TRBJ1-1; a weak D match, TRBD1 (6 bases). The germline CDR1 and CDR2 sequences are SGHDT and YYEEEE. The V and J ends lost 4 bases and 5 bases respectively, with 9 bases between them. CDR3 length equals 12 residues. The CDR3 DNA sequence: TGTGCCAGCAGCGGTACAGGGACTGAAGCTTTCTTT. Translated, it gives CASSGTGTEAFF.

The sample holds one count of this clone. This chain links TRBV28 with TRBJ2-1; D remains ambiguous. V was clipped by 6 bases and J by 3 bases, with 9 bases between them. The CDR3 covers 13 residues. Germline V gives CDR1 MDHEN, CDR2 SYDVKM. Here the CDR3 DNA reads TGTGCCAGCAGGCCCCTAGACTACAATGAGCAGTTCTTC. Translation: CASRPLDYNEQFF.